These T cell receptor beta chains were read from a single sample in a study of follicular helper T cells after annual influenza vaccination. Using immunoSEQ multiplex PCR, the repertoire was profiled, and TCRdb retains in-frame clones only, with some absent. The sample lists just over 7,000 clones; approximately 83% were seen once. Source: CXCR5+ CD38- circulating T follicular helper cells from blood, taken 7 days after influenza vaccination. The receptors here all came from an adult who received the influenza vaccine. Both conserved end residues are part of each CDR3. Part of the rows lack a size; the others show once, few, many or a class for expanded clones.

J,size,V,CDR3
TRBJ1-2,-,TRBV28,CASYKDYYGYTF
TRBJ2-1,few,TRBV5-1,CASSLALAYNEQFF
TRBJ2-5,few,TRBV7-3,CASSSLGETQYF
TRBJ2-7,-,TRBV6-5,CASSPPGLAGGLYF
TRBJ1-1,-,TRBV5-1,CASSFGTDSFTEAFF
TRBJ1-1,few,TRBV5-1,CASSQTGAFGDTEAFF
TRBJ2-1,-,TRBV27,CASRLASPTTEQFF
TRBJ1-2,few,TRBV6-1,CASSDRAYGYTF
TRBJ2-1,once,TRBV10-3,CAINGEAGYNEQFF
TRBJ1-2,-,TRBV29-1,CSVEVPPRNYGYTF
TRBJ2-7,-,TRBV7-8,CASSTTEGRVQYF
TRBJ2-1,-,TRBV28,CASSLSGRANRQFF
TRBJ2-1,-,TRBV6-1,CASRETRNEQFF
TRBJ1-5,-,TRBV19,CASSLGSYSNQPQHF
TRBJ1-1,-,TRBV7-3,CASSSQVNTEAFF
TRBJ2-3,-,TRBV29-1,CSVDSQVIDTQYF
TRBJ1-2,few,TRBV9,CASSPRISYRGIHGYTF
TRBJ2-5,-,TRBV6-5,CASRRTGTYKETQYF
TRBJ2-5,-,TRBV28,CASSPIRGVGRETQYF
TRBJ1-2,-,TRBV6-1,CASSVGANYGYTF
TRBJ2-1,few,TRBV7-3,CASSRTSLAGGENEQFF
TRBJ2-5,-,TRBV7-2,CASSFGLGETQYF
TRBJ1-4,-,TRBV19,CASSRDRGEKLFF
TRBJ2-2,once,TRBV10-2,CASRARAGELFF
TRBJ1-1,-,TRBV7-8,CASSSYKGTDTEAFF
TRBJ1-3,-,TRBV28,CASSFADTRGNTIYF
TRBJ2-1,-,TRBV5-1,CASSRDRGSGHNEQFF
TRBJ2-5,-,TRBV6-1,CASRLGPLVETQYF